This T cell receptor (beta chain) was captured in a study of response to subunit inactivated influenza vaccine. Regarding this clonotype: The antigen is not known.

Each CDR3 protein gets one entry after TCRdb re-called the RT-PCR reads with MiXCR. This table has under 850,000 distinct CDR3 sequences, approximately 18% appearing once. V shed 7 bases and J shed 6 bases, with 13 bases lying between them. Germline V CDR1 and CDR2: SNHLY, FYNNEI. This CDR3 is built from 13 residues. Study outcomes and limitations: T cells newly recruited by each seasonal influenza vaccination are few, the authors suggested.

Here the sequenced sample was PBMCs from blood, taken 4 to 6 days after vaccination. V and J are TRBV2 and TRBJ2-1; D unclear. The TCR sequence derives from a man aged 45-60 years who received an inactivated influenza vaccine. CDR3 sequence reads: CASISNRGNEQFF. For the CDR3, the DNA is TGTGCCAGCATTAGTAATAGAGGCAATGAGCAGTTCTTC.